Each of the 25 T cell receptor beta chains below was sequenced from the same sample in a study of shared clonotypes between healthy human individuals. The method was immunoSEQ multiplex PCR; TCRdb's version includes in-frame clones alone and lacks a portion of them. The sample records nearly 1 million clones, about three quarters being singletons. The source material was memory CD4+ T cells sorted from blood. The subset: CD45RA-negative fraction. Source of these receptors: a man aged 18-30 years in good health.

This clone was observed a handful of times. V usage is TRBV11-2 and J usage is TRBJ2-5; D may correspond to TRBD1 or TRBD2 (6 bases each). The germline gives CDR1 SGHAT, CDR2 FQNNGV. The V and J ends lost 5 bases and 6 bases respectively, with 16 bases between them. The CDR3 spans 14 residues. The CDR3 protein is CASSKVGGRQTQYF. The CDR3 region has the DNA TGTGCCAGCAGCAAAGTAGGGGGGAGGCAGACCCAGTACTTC.

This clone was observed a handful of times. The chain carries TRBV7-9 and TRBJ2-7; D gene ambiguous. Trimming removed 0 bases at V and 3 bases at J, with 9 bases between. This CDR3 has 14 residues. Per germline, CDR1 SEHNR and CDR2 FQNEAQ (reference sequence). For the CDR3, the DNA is TGTGCCAGCAGCTTAGCGGGTACAAACTACGAGCAGTACTTC. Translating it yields CASSLAGTNYEQYF.

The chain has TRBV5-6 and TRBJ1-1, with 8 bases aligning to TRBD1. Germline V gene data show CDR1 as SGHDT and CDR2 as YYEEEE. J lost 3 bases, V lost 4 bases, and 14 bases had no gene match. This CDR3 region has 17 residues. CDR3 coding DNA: TGTGCCAGCAGCCCGGACAGGGTCGGAGGGTTCGACACTGAAGCTTTCTTT. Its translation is CASSPDRVGGFDTEAFF.

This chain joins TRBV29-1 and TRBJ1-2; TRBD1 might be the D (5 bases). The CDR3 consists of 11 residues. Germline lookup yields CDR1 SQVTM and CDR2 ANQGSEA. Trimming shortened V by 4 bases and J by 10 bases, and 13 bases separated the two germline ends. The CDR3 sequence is CSVGGEWAYTF. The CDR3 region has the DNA TGCAGCGTTGGGGGGGAATGGGCCTACACCTTC.

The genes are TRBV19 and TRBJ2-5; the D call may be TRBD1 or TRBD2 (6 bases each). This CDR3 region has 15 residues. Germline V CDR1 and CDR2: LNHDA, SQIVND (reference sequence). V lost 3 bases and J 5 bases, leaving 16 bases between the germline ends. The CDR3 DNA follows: TGTGCCAGTAGTATGAGAGGGGGTAGCGGTGAGACCCAGTACTTC. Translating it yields CASSMRGGSGETQYF.

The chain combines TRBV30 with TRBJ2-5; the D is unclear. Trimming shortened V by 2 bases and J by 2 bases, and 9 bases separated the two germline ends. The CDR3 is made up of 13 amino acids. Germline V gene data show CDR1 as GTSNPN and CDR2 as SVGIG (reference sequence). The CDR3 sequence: CAWSSQLQETQYF. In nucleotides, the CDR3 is TGTGCCTGGAGTAGCCAGTTACAAGAGACCCAGTACTTC. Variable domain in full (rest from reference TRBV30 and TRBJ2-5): SQTIHQWPATLVQPVGSPLSLECTVEGTSNPNLYWYRQAAGRGLQLLFYSVGIGQISSEVPQNLSASRPQDRQFILSSKKLLLSDSGFYLCAWSSQLQETQYFGPGTRLLVL.

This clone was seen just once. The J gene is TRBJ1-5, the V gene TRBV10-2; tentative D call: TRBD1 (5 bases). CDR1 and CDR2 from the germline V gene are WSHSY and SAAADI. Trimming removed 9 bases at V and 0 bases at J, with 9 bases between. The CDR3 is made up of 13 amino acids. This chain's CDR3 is CASRQNSNQPQHF. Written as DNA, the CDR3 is TGCGCCAGTCGACAGAATAGCAATCAGCCCCAGCATTTT.

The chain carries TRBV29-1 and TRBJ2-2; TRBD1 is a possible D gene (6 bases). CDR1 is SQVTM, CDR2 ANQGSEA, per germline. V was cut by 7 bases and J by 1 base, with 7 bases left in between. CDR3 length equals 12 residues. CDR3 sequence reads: CSARGNTGELFF. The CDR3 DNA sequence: TGCAGCGCCAGGGGGAACACCGGGGAGCTGTTTTTT.

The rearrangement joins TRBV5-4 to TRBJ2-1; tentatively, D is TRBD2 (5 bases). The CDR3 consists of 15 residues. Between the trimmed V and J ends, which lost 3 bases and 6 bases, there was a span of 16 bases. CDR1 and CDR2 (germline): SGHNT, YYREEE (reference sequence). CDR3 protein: CASSSKTLGRNEQFF. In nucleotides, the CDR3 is TGTGCCAGCAGCTCCAAGACACTAGGGCGCAATGAGCAGTTCTTC.

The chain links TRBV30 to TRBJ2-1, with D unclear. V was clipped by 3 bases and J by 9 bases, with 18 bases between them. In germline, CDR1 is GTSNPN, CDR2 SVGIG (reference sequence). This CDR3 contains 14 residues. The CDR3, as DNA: TGTGCCTGGAGACCGGGCATAGGGCCCAGTGAGCAGTTCTTC. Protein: CAWRPGIGPSEQFF.

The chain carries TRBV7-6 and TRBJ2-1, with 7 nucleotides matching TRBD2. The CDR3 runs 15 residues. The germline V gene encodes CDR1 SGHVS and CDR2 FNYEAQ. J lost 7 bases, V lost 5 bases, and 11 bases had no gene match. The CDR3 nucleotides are TGTGCCAGCAGCGCCTCTCACGGGGGGTGGAATGAGCAGTTCTTC. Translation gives CASSASHGGWNEQFF. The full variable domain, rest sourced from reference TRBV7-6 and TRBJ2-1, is GAGVSQSPRYKVTKRGQDVALRCDPISGHVSLYWYRQALGQGPEFLTYFNYEAQQDKSGLPNDRFSAERPEGSISTLTIQRTEQRDSAMYRCASSASHGGWNEQFFGPGTRLTVL.

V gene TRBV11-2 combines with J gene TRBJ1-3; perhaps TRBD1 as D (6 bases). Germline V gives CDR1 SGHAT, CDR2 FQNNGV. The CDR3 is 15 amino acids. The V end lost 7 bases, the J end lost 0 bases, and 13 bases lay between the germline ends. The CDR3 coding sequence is TGTGCCAGCACCCAAGACAGGAGCTCTGGAAACACCATATATTTT. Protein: CASTQDRSSGNTIYF. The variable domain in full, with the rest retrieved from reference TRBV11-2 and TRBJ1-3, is EAGVAQSPRYKIIEKRQSVAFWCNPISGHATLYWYQQILGQGPKLLIQFQNNGVVDDSQLPKDRFSAERLKGVDSTLKIQPAKLEDSAVYLCASTQDRSSGNTIYFGEGSWLTVV.

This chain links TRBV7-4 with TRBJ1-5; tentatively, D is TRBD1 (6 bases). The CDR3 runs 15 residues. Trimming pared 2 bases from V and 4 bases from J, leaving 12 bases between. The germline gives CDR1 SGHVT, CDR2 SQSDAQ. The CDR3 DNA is TGTGCCAGCAGCTTAACGGGAAGGGGGAATCAGCCCCAGCATTTT. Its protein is CASSLTGRGNQPQHF. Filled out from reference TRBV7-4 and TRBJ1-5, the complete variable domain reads GAGVSQSPRYKVAKRGRDVALRCDSISGHVTLYWYRQTLGQGSEVLTYSQSDAQRDKSGRPSGRFSAERPERSVSTLKIQRTEQGDSAVYLCASSLTGRGNQPQHFGDGTRLSIL.

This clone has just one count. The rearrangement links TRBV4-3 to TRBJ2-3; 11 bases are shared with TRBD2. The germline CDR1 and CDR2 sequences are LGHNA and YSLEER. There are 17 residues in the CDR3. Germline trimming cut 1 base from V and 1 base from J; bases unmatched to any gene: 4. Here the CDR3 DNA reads TGCGCCAGCAGCCAAGGTAGCGGGAGGGTTGGCACAGATACGCAGTATTTT. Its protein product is CASSQGSGRVGTDTQYF.

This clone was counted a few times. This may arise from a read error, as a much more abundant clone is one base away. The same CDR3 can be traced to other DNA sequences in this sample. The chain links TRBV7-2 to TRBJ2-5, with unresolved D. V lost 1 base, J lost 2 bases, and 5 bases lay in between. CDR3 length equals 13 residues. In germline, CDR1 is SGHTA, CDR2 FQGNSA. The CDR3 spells CASSLGQQETQYF. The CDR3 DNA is TGTGCCAGCAGCTTAGGGCAGCAAGAGACCCAGTACTTC. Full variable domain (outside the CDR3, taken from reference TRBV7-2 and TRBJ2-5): GAGVSQSPSNKVTEKGKDVELRCDPISGHTALYWYRQSLGQGLEFLIYFQGNSAPDKSGLPSDRFSAERTGGSVSTLTIQRTQQEDSAVYLCASSLGQQETQYFGPGTRLLVL.

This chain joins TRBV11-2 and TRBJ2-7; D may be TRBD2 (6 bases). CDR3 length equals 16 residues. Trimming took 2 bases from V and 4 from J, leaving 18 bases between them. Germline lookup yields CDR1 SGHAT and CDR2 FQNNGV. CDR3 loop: CASSLRPGGPEYEQYF. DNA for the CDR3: TGTGCCAGCAGCTTACGTCCCGGAGGGCCGGAGTACGAGCAGTACTTC.

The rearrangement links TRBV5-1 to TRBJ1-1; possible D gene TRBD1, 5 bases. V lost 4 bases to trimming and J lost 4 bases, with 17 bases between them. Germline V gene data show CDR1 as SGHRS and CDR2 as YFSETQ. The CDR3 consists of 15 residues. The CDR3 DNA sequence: TGCGCCAGCAGCCCTGGGACCGCGACGACCACTGAAGCTTTCTTT. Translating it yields CASSPGTATTTEAFF.

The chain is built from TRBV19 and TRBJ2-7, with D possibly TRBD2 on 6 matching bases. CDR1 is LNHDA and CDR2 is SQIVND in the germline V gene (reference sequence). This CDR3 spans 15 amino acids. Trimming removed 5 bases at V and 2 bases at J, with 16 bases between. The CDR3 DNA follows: TGTGCCAGTAGTGTTGCGGGACGCAAAACCTACGAGCAGTACTTC. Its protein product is CASSVAGRKTYEQYF.

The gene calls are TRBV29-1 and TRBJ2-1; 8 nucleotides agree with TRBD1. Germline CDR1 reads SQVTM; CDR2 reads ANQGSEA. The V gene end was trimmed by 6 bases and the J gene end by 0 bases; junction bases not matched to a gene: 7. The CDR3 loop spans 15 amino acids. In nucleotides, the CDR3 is TGCAGCGTGGGGGCCGGGACAGGCTCCTACAATGAGCAGTTCTTC. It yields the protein CSVGAGTGSYNEQFF.

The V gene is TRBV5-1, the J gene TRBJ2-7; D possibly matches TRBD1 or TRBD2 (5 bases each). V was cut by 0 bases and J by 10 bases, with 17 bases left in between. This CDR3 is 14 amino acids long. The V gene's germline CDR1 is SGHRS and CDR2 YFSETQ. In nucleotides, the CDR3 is TGCGCCAGCAGCTTGGATAGGGGACCAGCGCCTCAGTACTTC. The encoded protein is CASSLDRGPAPQYF.

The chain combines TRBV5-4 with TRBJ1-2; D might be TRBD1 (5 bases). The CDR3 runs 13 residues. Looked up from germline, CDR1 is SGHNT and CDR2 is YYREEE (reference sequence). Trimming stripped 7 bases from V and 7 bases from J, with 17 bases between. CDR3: CASQVEGAFGYTF. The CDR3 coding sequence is TGTGCCAGCCAGGTGGAAGGGGCTTTTGGCTACACCTTC.

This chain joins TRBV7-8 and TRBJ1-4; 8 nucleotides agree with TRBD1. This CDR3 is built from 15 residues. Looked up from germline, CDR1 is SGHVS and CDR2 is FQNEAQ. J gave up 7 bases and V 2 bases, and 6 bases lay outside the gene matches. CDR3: CASSLQGAGGEKLFF. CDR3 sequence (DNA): TGTGCCAGCAGCTTACAGGGGGCAGGGGGTGAAAAACTGTTTTTT.

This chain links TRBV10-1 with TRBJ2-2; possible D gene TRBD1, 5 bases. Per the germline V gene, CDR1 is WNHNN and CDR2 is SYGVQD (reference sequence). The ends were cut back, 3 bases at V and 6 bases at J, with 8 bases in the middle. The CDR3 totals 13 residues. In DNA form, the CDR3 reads TGCGCCAGCAGTGACAGGGCAGCCGGGGAGCTGTTTTTT. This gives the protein CASSDRAAGELFF.

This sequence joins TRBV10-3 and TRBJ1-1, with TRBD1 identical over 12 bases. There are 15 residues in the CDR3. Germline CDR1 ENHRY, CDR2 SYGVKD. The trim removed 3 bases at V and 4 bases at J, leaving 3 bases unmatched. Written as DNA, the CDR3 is TGTGCCATCAGTGACCCGGGACAGGGGGCCACTGAAGCTTTCTTT. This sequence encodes CAISDPGQGATEAFF.

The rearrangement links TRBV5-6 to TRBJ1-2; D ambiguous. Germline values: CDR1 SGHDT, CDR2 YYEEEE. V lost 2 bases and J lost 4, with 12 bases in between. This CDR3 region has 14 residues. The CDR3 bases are TGTGCCAGCAGCTTTAGGAGCATCGGCTATGGCTACACCTTC. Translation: CASSFRSIGYGYTF.